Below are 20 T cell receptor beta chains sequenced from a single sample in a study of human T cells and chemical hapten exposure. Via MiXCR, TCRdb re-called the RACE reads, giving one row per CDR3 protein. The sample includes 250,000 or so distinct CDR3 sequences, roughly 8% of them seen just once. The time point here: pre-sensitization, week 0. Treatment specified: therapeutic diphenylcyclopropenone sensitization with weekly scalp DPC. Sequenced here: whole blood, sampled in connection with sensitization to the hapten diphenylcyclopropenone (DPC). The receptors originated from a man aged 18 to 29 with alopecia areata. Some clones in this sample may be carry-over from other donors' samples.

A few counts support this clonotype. CDR3 DNA: TGTGCCAGCAGTCCGCCCCAGGGGGACGTTGTCACTGAAGCTTTCTTT. Amino acids: CASSPPQGDVVTEAFF. The chain recombines TRBV6-6 with TRBJ1-1; TRBD1 agrees at 7 bases. Germline-derived CDR1 and CDR2 are MNHNY and SVGAGI (reference sequence). The CDR3 runs to 16 residues. Losses at the gene ends were 5 bases for V and 4 bases for J; bases not matched to a gene: 13.

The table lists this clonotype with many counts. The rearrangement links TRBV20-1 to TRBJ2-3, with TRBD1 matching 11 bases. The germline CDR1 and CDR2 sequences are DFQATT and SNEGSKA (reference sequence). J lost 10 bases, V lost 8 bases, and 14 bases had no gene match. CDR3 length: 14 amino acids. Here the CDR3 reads CSPGTGGAEWSQYF. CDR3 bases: TGCAGTCCCGGGACAGGGGGGGCGGAGTGGTCGCAGTATTTT.

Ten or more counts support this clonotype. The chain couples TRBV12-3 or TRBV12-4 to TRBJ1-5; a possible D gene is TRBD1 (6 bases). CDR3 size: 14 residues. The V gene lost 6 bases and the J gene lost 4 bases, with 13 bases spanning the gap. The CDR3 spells CASSGRGGNQPQHF. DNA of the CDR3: TGTGCCAGCAGCGGGAGGGGGGGAAATCAGCCCCAGCATTTT.

Here the CDR3 DNA reads TGCGCCAGCAGCTCTCATGATGGTCGGGCGAGCTATGGCTACACCTTC. Translation gives CASSSHDGRASYGYTF. The V call is TRBV5-1, the J call TRBJ1-2; D gene unclear. The V and J ends lost 3 bases and 4 bases respectively, with 19 bases between them. There are 16 residues in the CDR3. Per germline, CDR1 SGHRS and CDR2 YFSETQ.

The CDR3 nucleotides read TGTGCCAGCACCCCATCTAGCGGATCCTACAATGAGCAGTTCTTC. Encoded protein: CASTPSSGSYNEQFF. This chain links TRBV12-3 or TRBV12-4 with TRBJ2-1, with TRBD2 matching over 7 bases. The CDR3 covers 15 residues. Trimming at V came to 7 bases and at J to 1 base, leaving 7 bases not matched to a gene.

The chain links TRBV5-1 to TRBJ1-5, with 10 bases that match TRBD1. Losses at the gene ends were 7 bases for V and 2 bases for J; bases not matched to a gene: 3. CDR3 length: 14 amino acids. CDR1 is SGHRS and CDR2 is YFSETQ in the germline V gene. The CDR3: CASGTGEGNQPQHF. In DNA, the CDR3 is TGCGCCAGCGGGACAGGGGAGGGCAATCAGCCCCAGCATTTT.

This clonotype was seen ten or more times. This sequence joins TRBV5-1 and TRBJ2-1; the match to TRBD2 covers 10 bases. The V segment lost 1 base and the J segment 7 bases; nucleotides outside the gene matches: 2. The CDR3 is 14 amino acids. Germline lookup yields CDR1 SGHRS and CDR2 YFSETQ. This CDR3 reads CASSLTSGKNEQFF. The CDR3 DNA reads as TGCGCCAGCAGCTTGACTAGCGGGAAAAATGAGCAGTTCTTC.

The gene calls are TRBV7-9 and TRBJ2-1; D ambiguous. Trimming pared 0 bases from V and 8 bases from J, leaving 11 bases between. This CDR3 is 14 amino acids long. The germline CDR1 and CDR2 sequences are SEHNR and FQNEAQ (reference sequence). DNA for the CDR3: TGTGCCAGCAGCTTAGCACTCCCTAGAGATGAGCAGTTCTTC. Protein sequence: CASSLALPRDEQFF.

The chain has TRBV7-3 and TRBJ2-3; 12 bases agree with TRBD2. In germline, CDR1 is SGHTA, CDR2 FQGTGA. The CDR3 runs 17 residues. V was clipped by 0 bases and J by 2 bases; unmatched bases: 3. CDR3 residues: CASSLTPSGGDTDTQYF. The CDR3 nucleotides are TGTGCCAGCAGCTTAACCCCTAGCGGGGGGGACACAGATACGCAGTATTTT.

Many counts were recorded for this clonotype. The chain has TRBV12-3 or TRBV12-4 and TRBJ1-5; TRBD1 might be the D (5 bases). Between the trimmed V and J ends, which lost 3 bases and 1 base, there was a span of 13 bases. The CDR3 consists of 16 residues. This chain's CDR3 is CASSFGGSRSNQPQHF. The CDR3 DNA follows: TGTGCCAGCAGTTTTGGGGGTTCAAGGAGCAATCAGCCCCAGCATTTT.

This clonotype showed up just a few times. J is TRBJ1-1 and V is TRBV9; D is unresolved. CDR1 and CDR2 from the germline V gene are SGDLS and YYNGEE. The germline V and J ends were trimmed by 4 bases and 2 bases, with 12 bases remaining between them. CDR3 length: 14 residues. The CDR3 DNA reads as TGTGCCAGCAGCCTTAACGCAGGAAACACTGAAGCTTTCTTT. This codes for CASSLNAGNTEAFF. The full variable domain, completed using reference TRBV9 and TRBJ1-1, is DSGVTQTPKHLITATGQRVTLRCSPRSGDLSVYWYQQSLDQGLQFLIQYYNGEERAKGNILERFSAQQFPDLHSELNLSSLELGDSALYFCASSLNAGNTEAFFGQGTRLTVV.

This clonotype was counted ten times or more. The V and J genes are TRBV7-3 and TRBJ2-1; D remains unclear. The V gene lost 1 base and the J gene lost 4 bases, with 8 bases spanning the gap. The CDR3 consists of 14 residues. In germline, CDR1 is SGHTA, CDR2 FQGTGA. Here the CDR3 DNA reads TGTGCCAGCAGCTTAAGCTCTCAGTACAATGAGCAGTTCTTC. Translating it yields CASSLSSQYNEQFF.

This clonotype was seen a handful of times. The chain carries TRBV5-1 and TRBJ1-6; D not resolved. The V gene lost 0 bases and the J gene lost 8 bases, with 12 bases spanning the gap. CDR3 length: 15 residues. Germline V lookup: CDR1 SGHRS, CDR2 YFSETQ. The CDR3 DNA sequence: TGCGCCAGCAGCTTGGTGCGGGAACCGGATTCACCCCTCCACTTT. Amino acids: CASSLVREPDSPLHF.

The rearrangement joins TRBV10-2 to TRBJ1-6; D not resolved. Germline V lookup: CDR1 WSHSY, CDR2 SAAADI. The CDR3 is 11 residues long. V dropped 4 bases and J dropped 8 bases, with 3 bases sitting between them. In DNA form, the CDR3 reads TGCGCCAGCAGTGCCCATTCACCCCTCCACTTT. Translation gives CASSAHSPLHF.

The DNA for the CDR3 is TGTGCCAGCAGCTTAGGTAGGGCAGGGCCGAACACTGAAGCTTTCTTT. Translated: CASSLGRAGPNTEAFF. V is TRBV7-2 and J is TRBJ1-1; perhaps TRBD1 as D (5 bases). Trimming shortened V by 1 base and J by 1 base, and 13 bases separated the two germline ends. Looked up from germline, CDR1 is SGHTA and CDR2 is FQGNSA. The CDR3 spans 16 residues.

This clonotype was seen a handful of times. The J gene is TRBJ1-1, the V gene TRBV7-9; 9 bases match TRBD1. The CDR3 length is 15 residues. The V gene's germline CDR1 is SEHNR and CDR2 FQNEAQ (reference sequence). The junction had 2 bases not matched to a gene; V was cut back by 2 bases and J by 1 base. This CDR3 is CASSLPGQGNTEAFF. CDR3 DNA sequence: TGTGCCAGCAGCTTACCGGGACAGGGGAACACTGAAGCTTTCTTT.

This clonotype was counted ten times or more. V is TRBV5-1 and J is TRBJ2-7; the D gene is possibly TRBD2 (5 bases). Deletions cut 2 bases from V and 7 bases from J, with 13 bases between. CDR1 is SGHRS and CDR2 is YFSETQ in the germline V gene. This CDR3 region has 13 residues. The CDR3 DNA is TGCGCCAGCAGCTTCTTCGGGGAAAGTGAGCAGTACTTC. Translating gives CASSFFGESEQYF.

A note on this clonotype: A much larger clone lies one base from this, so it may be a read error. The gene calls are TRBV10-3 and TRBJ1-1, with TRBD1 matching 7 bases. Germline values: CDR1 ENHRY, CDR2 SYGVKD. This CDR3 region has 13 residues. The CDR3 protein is CVISGQEGTEAFF. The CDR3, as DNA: TGTGTCATCAGTGGACAGGAGGGCACTGAAGCTTTCTTT.

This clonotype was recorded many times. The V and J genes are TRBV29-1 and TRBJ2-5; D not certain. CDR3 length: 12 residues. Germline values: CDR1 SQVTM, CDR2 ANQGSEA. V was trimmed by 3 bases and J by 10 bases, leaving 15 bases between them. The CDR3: CSVDGEQPGQYF. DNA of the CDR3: TGCAGCGTTGATGGGGAACAGCCCGGCCAGTACTTC. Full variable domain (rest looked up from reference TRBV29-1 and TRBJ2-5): SAVISQKPSRDICQRGTSLTIQCQVDSQVTMMFWYRQQPGQSLTLIATANQGSEATYESGFVIDKFPISRPNLTFSTLTVSNMSPEDSSIYLCSVDGEQPGQYFGPGTRLLVL.

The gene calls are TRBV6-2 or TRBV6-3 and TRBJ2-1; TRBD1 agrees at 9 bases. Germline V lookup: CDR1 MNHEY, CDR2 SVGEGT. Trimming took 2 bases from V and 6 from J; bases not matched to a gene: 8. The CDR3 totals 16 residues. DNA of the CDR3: TGTGCCAGCAGTTACGGGACAGGGAGTTGGGGCAATGAGCAGTTCTTC. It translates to CASSYGTGSWGNEQFF.